This T cell receptor beta chain was captured by sequencing in a study of T-cell memory formation after mild COVID-19. Study background: Clusters of TCRs were largely donor specific. Notes on the study in general: Among clones contracting day 15 to 85, CD4/CD8 was balanced, whereas later expanders leaned CD4+. The pre-infection memory compartment contained some responding clones, suggesting cross-reactive memory joined.

CDR3 length: 13 amino acids. Germline V gives CDR1 SQVTM, CDR2 ANQGSEA. V lost 6 bases and J lost 8; bases outside the gene matches: 10. This clonotype was recorded a few times. The antigen remains undetermined. MiXCR, applied by TCRdb to the 5' RACE reads, yields one record per CDR3 protein. The sample has fewer than 400,000 distinct CDR3 sequences, approximately 16% seen once. This receptor was identified in a man between 18 and 29 years old who had mild COVID-19 (a few samples of this study predate the infection). Cell type and time point are not known. The sequencing sample was made of PBMCs or a T cell subset sorted from them (not recorded which). The chain combines TRBV29-1 with TRBJ1-2; TRBD1 aligns across 9 bases. The CDR3 here is CSVLFTGGDGYTF. CDR3 coding DNA: TGCAGCGTCTTATTTACAGGGGGCGACGGCTACACCTTC.